Presented here are 14 T cell receptor beta chains from one specimen sequenced in a study of regulatory T cells in long-lasting Graves disease. HTBI primers from iRepertoire and Arm-PCR of CDR3 regions yielded the TCR beta libraries. TCRdb re-called the multiplex PCR reads through MiXCR, storing one row per CDR3 protein. This table has under 700,000 distinct CDR3 sequences, 15% to 20% appearing once. The time point is: newly diagnosed GD, antithyroid drugs for less than 3 months. Isolated PBMC RNA provided the starting material for the TCR library. The same specimen was also included in a second study, on T cells in Graves' hyperthyroidism and ophthalmopathy.

This sample comprised peripheral blood mononuclear cells (PBMCs), obtained at new diagnosis, from a patient treated with antithyroid drugs. These receptors all come from a woman aged 35-60 years with Graves disease.

This clonotype was detected a few times. This chain joins TRBV6-2 or TRBV6-3 and TRBJ1-1, with TRBD1 as a possible D gene (5 bases). Germline CDR1 MNHEY, CDR2 SVGEGT. V dropped 2 bases and J dropped 1 base, with 11 bases sitting between them. The CDR3 is 15 amino acids. In DNA form, the CDR3 reads TGTGCCAGCAGTTACGGACAAGACTGGAACACTGAAGCTTTCTTT. It yields the protein CASSYGQDWNTEAFF.

This clonotype has at least ten counts. This chain links TRBV5-1 with TRBJ1-1, with TRBD1 matching over 8 bases. The CDR3 is 14 amino acids. Trimming removed 3 bases from V and 4 bases from J; junction bases left unmatched: 5. Germline lookup yields CDR1 SGHRS and CDR2 YFSETQ. The CDR3 region has the DNA TGCGCCAGCAGCTCGGGACAGGCGGGCACTGAAGCTTTCTTT. Its translation: CASSSGQAGTEAFF.

J is TRBJ2-1 and V is TRBV7-2; D is unresolved. Germline CDR1 SGHTA, CDR2 FQGNSA. V lost 5 bases and J 1 base, leaving 12 bases between the germline ends. The CDR3 is made up of 15 amino acids. The CDR3: CASSPGKASYNEQFF. The CDR3 DNA follows: TGTGCCAGCAGCCCCGGCAAGGCTTCCTACAATGAGCAGTTCTTC.

The chain links TRBV9 to TRBJ1-2; D might be TRBD1 (6 bases). There are 16 residues in the CDR3. V lost 4 bases to trimming and J lost 4 bases, with 20 bases between them. In germline, CDR1 is SGDLS, CDR2 YYNGEE. CDR3 amino acids: CASSPLQGRGSYGYTF. CDR3 in DNA: TGTGCCAGCAGCCCCCTTCAGGGGCGGGGATCCTATGGCTACACCTTC.

V usage is TRBV19 and J usage is TRBJ1-1; 7 nucleotides line up with TRBD1. V dropped 6 bases and J dropped 0; count of bases not matched to a gene: 4. Germline values: CDR1 LNHDA, CDR2 SQIVND (reference sequence). The CDR3 totals 14 residues. CDR3 nucleotides: TGTGCCAGTAGGCTGGACAGGATGAACACTGAAGCTTTCTTT. It codes for CASRLDRMNTEAFF. Full variable domain (remainder filled in from reference TRBV19 and TRBJ1-1): DGGITQSPKYLFRKEGQNVTLSCEQNLNHDAMYWYRQDPGQGLRLIYYSQIVNDFQKGDIAEGYSVSREKKESFPLTVTSAQKNPTAFYLCASRLDRMNTEAFFGQGTRLTVV.

The chain is built from TRBV29-1 and TRBJ2-7; D is possibly TRBD1 (6 bases). The CDR3 has 13 amino acids. The V and J ends lost 8 bases and 0 bases respectively, with 14 bases between them. The germline V gene has CDR1 SQVTM and CDR2 ANQGSEA. Written as DNA, the CDR3 is TGCAGCATACGGACAGAAGTCTCCTACGAGCAGTACTTC. Amino acid sequence: CSIRTEVSYEQYF.

The genes are TRBV7-2 and TRBJ2-2; the match to TRBD1 covers 8 bases. The V gene's germline CDR1 is SGHTA and CDR2 FQGNSA. V was clipped by 5 bases and J by 5 bases; unmatched bases: 4. CDR3 length: 14 amino acids. CDR3 DNA sequence: TGTGCCAGCAGCCGACGGACAGGGACCGGGGAGCTGTTTTTT. It specifies CASSRRTGTGELFF.

This clonotype appeared a few times. The chain recombines TRBV5-1 with TRBJ2-2; 8 bases align to TRBD1. Looked up from germline, CDR1 is SGHRS and CDR2 is YFSETQ. With 4 bases clipped from V and 1 base from J, the junction kept 6 bases outside the gene matches. The CDR3 contains 16 residues. DNA of the CDR3: TGCGCCAGCAGCCAAGGGGACAGGAAGAACACCGGGGAGCTGTTTTTT. Translating it yields CASSQGDRKNTGELFF. Full variable domain (missing parts from reference TRBV5-1 and TRBJ2-2): KAGVTQTPRYLIKTRGQQVTLSCSPISGHRSVSWYQQTPGQGLQFLFEYFSETQRNKGNFPGRFSGRQFSNSRSEMNVSTLELGDSALYLCASSQGDRKNTGELFFGEGSRLTVL.

The chain couples TRBV19 to TRBJ1-1, with D possibly matching TRBD1 (6 bases). Germline V gives CDR1 LNHDA, CDR2 SQIVND (reference sequence). This CDR3 is 14 amino acids long. V was trimmed by 3 bases and J by 7 bases, leaving 15 bases between them. The CDR3 coding sequence is TGTGCCAGTAGTATGGGTAGGACAGTCCTTGAAGCTTTCTTT. It codes for CASSMGRTVLEAFF.

Ten or more counts support this clonotype. The V gene is TRBV6-5, the J gene TRBJ2-1; D possibly uses TRBD1 or TRBD2 (6 bases each). V was pared by 0 bases and J by 3 bases, with 15 bases between. Germline assignment: CDR1 MNHEY and CDR2 SVGAGI. There are 17 residues in the CDR3. The CDR3 here is CASSYSAWGADYNEQFF. CDR3 coding DNA: TGTGCCAGCAGTTACTCGGCCTGGGGGGCTGACTACAATGAGCAGTTCTTC.

Comments on this clonotype: A much larger clone sits a single nucleotide away, making a read error possible. The chain uses TRBV5-1 and TRBJ2-1; 10 nucleotides match TRBD2. Germline V gene data show CDR1 as SGHRS and CDR2 as YFSETQ. The V segment lost 4 bases and the J segment 9 bases; nucleotides outside the gene matches: 13. This CDR3 is built from 16 residues. The CDR3 coding sequence is TGCGCCAGCAGCCAGATTAGCGGGGGGACCCACGGTGAGCAGTTCTTC. Protein sequence: CASSQISGGTHGEQFF.

The table lists this clonotype with many counts. The chain joins TRBV19 to TRBJ1-5; D not certain. V lost 0 bases to trimming and J lost 1 base, with 10 bases between them. CDR3 length: 16 amino acids. Germline CDR1 is LNHDA and CDR2 is SQIVND (reference sequence). The DNA for the CDR3 is TGTGCCAGTAGTATAGAAAGATACCTAAGCAATCAGCCCCAGCATTTT. Its protein is CASSIERYLSNQPQHF. The whole variable domain, filled in from reference TRBV19 and TRBJ1-5, reads DGGITQSPKYLFRKEGQNVTLSCEQNLNHDAMYWYRQDPGQGLRLIYYSQIVNDFQKGDIAEGYSVSREKKESFPLTVTSAQKNPTAFYLCASSIERYLSNQPQHFGDGTRLSIL.

This clonotype has at least ten counts. The chain has TRBV29-1 and TRBJ1-6; no clear D. Trimming removed 4 bases from V and 9 bases from J, with 16 bases in between. Germline V gene data show CDR1 as SQVTM and CDR2 as ANQGSEA. The CDR3 runs 14 residues. The CDR3 DNA sequence: TGCAGCGTTGCGACCCAAGAGGGTGGTTCACCCCTCCACTTT. Its translation is CSVATQEGGSPLHF.

This sequence joins TRBV24-1 and TRBJ2-1; no clear D. Deletions cut 0 bases from V and 5 bases from J, with 4 bases between. This CDR3 has 13 amino acids. The germline CDR1 and CDR2 sequences are KGHDR and SFDVKD. CDR3 sequence: CATSDLFHNEQFF. DNA of the CDR3: TGTGCCACCAGTGATTTGTTCCACAATGAGCAGTTCTTC.